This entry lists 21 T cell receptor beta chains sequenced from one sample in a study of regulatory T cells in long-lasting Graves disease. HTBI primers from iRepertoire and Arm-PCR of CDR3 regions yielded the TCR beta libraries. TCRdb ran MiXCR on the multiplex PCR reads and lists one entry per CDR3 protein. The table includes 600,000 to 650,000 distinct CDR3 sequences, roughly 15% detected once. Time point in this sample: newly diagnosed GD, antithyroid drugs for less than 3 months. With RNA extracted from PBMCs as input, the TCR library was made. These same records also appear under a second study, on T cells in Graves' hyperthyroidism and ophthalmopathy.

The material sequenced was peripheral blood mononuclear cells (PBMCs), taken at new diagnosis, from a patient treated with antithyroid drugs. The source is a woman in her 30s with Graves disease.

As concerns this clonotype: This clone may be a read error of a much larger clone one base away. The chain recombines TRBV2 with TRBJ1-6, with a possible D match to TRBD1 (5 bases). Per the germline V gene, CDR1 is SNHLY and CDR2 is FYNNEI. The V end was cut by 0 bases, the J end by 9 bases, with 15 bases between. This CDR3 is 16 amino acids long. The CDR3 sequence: CASSEAGVVGSSPLHF. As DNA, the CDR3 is TGTGCCAGCAGTGAAGCGGGGGTTGTTGGGAGTTCACCCCTCCACTTT.

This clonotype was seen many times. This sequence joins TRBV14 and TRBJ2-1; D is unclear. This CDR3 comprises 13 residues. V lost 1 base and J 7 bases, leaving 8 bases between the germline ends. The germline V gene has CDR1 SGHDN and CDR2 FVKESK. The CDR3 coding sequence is TGTGCCAGCAGCCAAGCTAGGGTTAATGAGCAGTTCTTC. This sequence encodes CASSQARVNEQFF.

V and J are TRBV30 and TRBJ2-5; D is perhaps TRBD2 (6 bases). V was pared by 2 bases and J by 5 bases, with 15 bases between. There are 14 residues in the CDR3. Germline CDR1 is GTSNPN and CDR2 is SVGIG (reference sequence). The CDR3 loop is CAWSRMGGTETQYF. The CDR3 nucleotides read TGTGCCTGGAGTCGAATGGGGGGAACGGAGACCCAGTACTTC.

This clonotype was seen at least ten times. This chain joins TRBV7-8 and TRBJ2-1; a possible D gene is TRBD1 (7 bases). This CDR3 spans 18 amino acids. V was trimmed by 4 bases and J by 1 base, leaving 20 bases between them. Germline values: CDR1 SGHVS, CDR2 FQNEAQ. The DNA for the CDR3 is TGTGCCAGCAGCTCCGACAGGGAAGTGGGGAGGTCCTACAATGAGCAGTTCTTC. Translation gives CASSSDREVGRSYNEQFF.

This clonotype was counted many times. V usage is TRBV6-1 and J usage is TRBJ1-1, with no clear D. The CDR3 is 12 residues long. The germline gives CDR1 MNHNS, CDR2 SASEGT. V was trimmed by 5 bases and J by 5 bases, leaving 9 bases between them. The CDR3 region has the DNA TGTGCCAGCAGTATCGGACGGACTGAAGCTTTCTTT. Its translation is CASSIGRTEAFF.

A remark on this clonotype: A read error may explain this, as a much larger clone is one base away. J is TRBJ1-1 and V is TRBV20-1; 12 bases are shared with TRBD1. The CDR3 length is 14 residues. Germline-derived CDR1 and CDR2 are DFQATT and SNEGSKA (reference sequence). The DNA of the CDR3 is TGCAGTGCACCGGGACAGGGGGCGAACACTGAAGCTCTCTTT. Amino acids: CSAPGQGANTEALF.

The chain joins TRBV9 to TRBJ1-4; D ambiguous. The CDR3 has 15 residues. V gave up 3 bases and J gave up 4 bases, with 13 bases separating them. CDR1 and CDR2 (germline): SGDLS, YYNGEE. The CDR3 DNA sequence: TGTGCCAGCAGCGCCACGGCGGGAAATAATGAAAAACTGTTTTTT. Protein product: CASSATAGNNEKLFF.

The CDR3 DNA reads as TGTGCCAGCAGCCACCGGGACGACGAGCTCGAGCAGTACTTC. Protein: CASSHRDDELEQYF. The chain joins TRBV11-3 to TRBJ2-7; D may match TRBD1 or TRBD2 (5 bases each). The germline V gene encodes CDR1 SGHNT and CDR2 YENEEA. Trimming took off 5 bases at V and 6 bases at J, with 17 bases between the two ends. The CDR3 is made up of 14 amino acids.

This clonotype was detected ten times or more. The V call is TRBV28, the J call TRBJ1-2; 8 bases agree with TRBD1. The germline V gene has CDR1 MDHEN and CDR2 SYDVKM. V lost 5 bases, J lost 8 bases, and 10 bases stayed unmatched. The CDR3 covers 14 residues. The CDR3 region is CASSHQGAFVGYTF. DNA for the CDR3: TGTGCCAGCAGTCACCAGGGGGCTTTTGTCGGCTACACCTTC.

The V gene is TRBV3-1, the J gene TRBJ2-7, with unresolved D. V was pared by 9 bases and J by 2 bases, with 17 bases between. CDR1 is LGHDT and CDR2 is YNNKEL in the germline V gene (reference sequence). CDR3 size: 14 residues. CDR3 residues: CARIYYSSPYEQYF. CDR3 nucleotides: TGTGCCAGAATATACTATTCCAGTCCCTACGAGCAGTACTTC.

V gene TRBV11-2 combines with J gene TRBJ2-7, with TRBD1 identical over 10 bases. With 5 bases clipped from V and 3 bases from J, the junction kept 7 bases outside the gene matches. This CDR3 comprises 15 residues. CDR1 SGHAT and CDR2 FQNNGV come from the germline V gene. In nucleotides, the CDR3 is TGTGCCAGCAGCCGTGGACAGGGGGTAAACTACGAGCAGTACTTC. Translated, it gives CASSRGQGVNYEQYF. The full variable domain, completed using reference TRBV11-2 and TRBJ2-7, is EAGVAQSPRYKIIEKRQSVAFWCNPISGHATLYWYQQILGQGPKLLIQFQNNGVVDDSQLPKDRFSAERLKGVDSTLKIQPAKLEDSAVYLCASSRGQGVNYEQYFGPGTRLTVT.

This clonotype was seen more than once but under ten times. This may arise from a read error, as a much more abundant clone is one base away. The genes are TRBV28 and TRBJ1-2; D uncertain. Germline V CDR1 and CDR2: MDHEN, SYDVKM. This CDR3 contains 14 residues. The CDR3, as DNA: TGTGCCAGCACCCCTCCGAGGACTAACTATGGCTACGCCTTC. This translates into CASTPPRTNYGYAF.

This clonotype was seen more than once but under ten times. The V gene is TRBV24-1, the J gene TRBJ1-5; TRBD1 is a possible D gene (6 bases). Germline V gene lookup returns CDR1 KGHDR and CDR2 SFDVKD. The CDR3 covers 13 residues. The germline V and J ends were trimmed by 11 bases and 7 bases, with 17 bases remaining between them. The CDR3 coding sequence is TGTGCCATCGGGACAATAGGCGGGCAGCCCCAGCATTTT. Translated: CAIGTIGGQPQHF.

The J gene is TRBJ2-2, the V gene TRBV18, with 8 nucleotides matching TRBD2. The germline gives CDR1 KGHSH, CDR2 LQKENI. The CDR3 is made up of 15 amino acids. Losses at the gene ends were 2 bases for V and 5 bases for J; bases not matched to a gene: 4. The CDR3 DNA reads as TGTGCCAGCTCACCAGCGGCGGGAGGTACCGGGGAGCTGTTTTTT. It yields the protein CASSPAAGGTGELFF.

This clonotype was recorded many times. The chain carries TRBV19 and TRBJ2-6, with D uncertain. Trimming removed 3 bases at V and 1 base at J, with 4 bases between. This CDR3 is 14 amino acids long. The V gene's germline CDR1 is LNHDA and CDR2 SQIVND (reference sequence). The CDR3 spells CASSIGSGANVLTF. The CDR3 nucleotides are TGTGCCAGTAGTATCGGTTCTGGGGCCAACGTCCTGACTTTC.

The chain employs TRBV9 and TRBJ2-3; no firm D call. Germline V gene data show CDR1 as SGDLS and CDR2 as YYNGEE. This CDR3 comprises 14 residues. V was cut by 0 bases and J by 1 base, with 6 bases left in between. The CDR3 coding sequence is TGTGCCAGCAGCGTAGATCAGGGCACAGATACGCAGTATTTT. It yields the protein CASSVDQGTDTQYF.

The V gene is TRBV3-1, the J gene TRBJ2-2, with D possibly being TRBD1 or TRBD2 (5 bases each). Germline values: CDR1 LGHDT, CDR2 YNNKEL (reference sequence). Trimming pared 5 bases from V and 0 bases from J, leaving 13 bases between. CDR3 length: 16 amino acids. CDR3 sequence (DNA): TGTGCCAGCAGCTCAATAGGGACGCCGAACACCGGGGAGCTGTTTTTT. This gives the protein CASSSIGTPNTGELFF.

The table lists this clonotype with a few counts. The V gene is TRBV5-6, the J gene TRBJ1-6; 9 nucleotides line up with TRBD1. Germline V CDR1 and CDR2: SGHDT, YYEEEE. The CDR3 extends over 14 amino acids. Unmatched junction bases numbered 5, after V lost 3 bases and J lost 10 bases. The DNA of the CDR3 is TGTGCCAGCAGCTACCCGGGACAGGGATCACCCCTCCACTTT. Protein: CASSYPGQGSPLHF.

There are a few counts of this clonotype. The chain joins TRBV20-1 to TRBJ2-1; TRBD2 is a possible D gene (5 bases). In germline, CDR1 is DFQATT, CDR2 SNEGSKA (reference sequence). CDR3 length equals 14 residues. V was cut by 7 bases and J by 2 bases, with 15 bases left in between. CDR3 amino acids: CSVQRAGTYNEQFF. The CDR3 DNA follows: TGCAGTGTCCAGCGAGCCGGGACCTACAATGAGCAGTTCTTC.

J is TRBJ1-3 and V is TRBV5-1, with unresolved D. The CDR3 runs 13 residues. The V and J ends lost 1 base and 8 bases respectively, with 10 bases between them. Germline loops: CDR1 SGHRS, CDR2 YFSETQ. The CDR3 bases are TGCGCCAGCAGCTTGTCTATTCTGGACACCATATATTTT. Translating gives CASSLSILDTIYF. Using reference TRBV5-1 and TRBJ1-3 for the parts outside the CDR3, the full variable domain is KAGVTQTPRYLIKTRGQQVTLSCSPISGHRSVSWYQQTPGQGLQFLFEYFSETQRNKGNFPGRFSGRQFSNSRSEMNVSTLELGDSALYLCASSLSILDTIYFGEGSWLTVV.

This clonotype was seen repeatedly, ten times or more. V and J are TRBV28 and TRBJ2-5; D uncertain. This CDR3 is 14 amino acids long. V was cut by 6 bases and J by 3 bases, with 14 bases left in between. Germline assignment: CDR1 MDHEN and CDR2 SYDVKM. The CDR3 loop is CASRPSYGKETQYF. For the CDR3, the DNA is TGTGCCAGCAGACCCTCCTACGGTAAAGAGACCCAGTACTTC.